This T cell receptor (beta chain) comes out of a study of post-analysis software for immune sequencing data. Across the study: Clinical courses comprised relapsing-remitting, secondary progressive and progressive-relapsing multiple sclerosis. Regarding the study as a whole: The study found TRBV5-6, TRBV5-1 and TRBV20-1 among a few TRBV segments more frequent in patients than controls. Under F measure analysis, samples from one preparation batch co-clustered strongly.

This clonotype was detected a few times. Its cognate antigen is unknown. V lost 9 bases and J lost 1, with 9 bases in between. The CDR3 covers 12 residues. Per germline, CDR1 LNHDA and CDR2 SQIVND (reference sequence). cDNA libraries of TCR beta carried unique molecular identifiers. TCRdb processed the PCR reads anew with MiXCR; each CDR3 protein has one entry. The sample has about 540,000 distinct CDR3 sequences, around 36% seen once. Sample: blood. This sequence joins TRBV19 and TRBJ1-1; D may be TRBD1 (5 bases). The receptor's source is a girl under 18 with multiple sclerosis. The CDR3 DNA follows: TGTGCCAGCGGGGCGCCGAACACTGAAGCTTTCTTT. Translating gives CASGAPNTEAFF.